These T cell receptor beta chains were read from a single sample in a study of T cell responses to AZD1222 COVID-19 vaccine. TCRdb's copy holds only in-frame clones and misses some; the assay was immunoSEQ multiplex PCR. The sample lists some 150,000 clones; 90% to 95% were seen once. Sample: peripheral blood, taken on day 0 of MenACWY control vaccination. These receptor sequences come from an adult in good health. Both conserved end residues are part of each CDR3. Fields, in order: CDR3 length, J gene, V gene, clone size, D gene, CDR3 DNA, CDR3 protein. A D gene is named only where the DNA matches it firmly. A row's size may be missing; if present it is once, few, many or a size class.

>15|TRBJ1-6|TRBV7-9|NA|NA
TGTGCCAGCAGCTGGTCAGGGGTGATGAATTCACCCCTCCACTTT
CASSWSGVMNSPLHF
>12|TRBJ1-5|TRBV28|once|NA
TGTGCCAGCAGAGGGGTAGATCAGCCCCAGCATTTT
CASRGVDQPQHF
>13|TRBJ2-1|TRBV2|NA|NA
TGTGCCAGCAGTGAAAACAGGTTCAATGAGCAGTTCTTC
CASSENRFNEQFF
>16|TRBJ2-1|TRBV27|NA|TRBD2
TGTGCCAGCAGTCAAAGACTCCCCGCGGCGGGGGATGAGCAGTTCTTC
CASSQRLPAAGDEQFF
>14|TRBJ1-1|TRBV2|NA|NA
TGTGCCAGCACCAGTGGGGGTATTATTAGTGAAGCTTTCTTT
CASTSGGIISEAFF
>16|TRBJ1-2|TRBV14|NA|NA
TGTGCCAGCAGCCAAGTGGCGGCCGCCTCTAACTATGGCTACACCTTC
CASSQVAAASNYGYTF
>12|TRBJ1-1|TRBV23-1|NA|NA
TGCGCCAGCTCCCCCGGGAACATTAAAGCTTTCTTT
CASSPGNIKAFF
>12|TRBJ1-1|TRBV5-3|NA|NA
TGTGCCAGAAGGGTGAAGGGCACTGAAGCTTTCTTT
CARRVKGTEAFF
>15|TRBJ1-2|TRBV7-9|NA|NA
TGTGCCAGCAGCCTGGGACACGTGACGGGCTATGGCTACACCTTC
CASSLGHVTGYGYTF
>14|TRBJ1-1|TRBV30|NA|TRBD1
TGTGCCTGGAGTACCGGGACAGGGTATTCTGAAGCTTTCTTT
CAWSTGTGYSEAFF
>12|TRBJ1-1|TRBV29-1|NA|NA
TGCAGCGTTGAAGGAGGGAACACTGAAGCTTTCTTT
CSVEGGNTEAFF
>13|TRBJ1-1|TRBV5-1|NA|NA
TGCGCCAGCAGGGTAGGGGTGAACACTGAAGCTTTCTTT
CASRVGVNTEAFF
>13|TRBJ2-3|TRBV12-5|NA|NA
TGTGCTAGTGGCCGGGACTCCAGAGATACGCAGTATTTT
CASGRDSRDTQYF
>15|TRBJ2-1|TRBV27|NA|TRBD2
TGTGCCAGCAGTTCCCGACTAGCGGGAAACAATGAGCAGTTCTTC
CASSSRLAGNNEQFF
>14|TRBJ1-1|TRBV5-1|NA|NA
TGCGCCAGCAGCCTCAAACAGGGGAACACTGAAGCTTTCTTT
CASSLKQGNTEAFF
>17|TRBJ1-1|TRBV4-1|NA|TRBD1
TGCGCCAGCAGCCAAGATCTGGAAGGGACAGTGAACACTGAAGCTTTCTTT
CASSQDLEGTVNTEAFF
>13|TRBJ2-5|TRBV11-3|NA|NA
TGTGCCAGCAGCTTCTCCGGGGAAGAGACCCAGTACTTC
CASSFSGEETQYF
>16|TRBJ2-5|TRBV3-1/TRBV3-2|NA|TRBD2
TGTGCCAGCAGCCATGCTAGCGGGGGGGCCGCAGAGACCCAGTACTTC
CASSHASGGAAETQYF
>16|TRBJ2-3|TRBV5-5|NA|TRBD2
TGTGCCAGCAGCTTTACTAGCGGGGCTAGCACAGATACGCAGTATTTT
CASSFTSGASTDTQYF
>18|TRBJ1-4|TRBV19|NA|TRBD1
TGTGCCAGTAGTATTCGTTGGACAGGGGCCGCAACTAATGAAAAACTGTTTTTT
CASSIRWTGAATNEKLFF
>14|TRBJ1-5|TRBV18|NA|TRBD1
TGTGCCAGCTCACCACGACAGGGGGATCAGCCCCAGCATTTT
CASSPRQGDQPQHF
>15|TRBJ1-1|TRBV18|NA|NA
TGTGCCAGCTCACCACACCCCGGACTGAACACTGAAGCTTTCTTT
CASSPHPGLNTEAFF
>14|TRBJ1-1|TRBV3-1/TRBV3-2|NA|NA
TGTGCCAGCAGCCAAGTTGAGGGTATCACTGAAGCTTTCTTT
CASSQVEGITEAFF
>13|TRBJ2-3|TRBV12-3/TRBV12-4|NA|NA
TGTGCCAGCAGTTCTAGCGCCCCAGATACGCAGTATTTT
CASSSSAPDTQYF
>17|TRBJ2-5|TRBV4-1|NA|NA
TGCGCCAGCAGCCTTACCAGAGCAGGGGAGGCAGGGGAGACCCAGTACTTC
CASSLTRAGEAGETQYF
>15|TRBJ1-2|TRBV11-2|once|NA
TGTGCCAGCAGCTCGATACAGGGTTTCAGGAGTGGCTACACCTTC
CASSSIQGFRSGYTF
>14|TRBJ2-5|TRBV21-1|NA|NA
TGTGCCAGCAGCCCAGTGCCGTACCAAGAGACCCAGTACTTC
CASSPVPYQETQYF
>14|TRBJ1-1|TRBV4-1|NA|NA
TGCGCCAGCAGCCCCACTGGAAGACGGACTGAAGCTTTCTTT
CASSPTGRRTEAFF
>17|TRBJ2-2|TRBV28|NA|NA
TGTGCCAGCAGTTTATTACACCCGGGAGACGGCCGCGGGGAGCTGTTTTTT
CASSLLHPGDGRGELFF
>16|TRBJ1-4|TRBV4-3|NA|NA
TGCGCCAGCAGCCAAGTCCTAAGGCAGGTTAATGAAAAACTGTTTTTT
CASSQVLRQVNEKLFF
>16|TRBJ1-2|TRBV3-1/TRBV3-2|once|NA
TGTGCCAGCAGCCAAGGGGAATGGACGGCTAATAGGGGCTACACCTTC
CASSQGEWTANRGYTF
>15|TRBJ1-1|TRBV7-9|NA|TRBD1
TGTGCCAGCAGCTTATACAGGGGCATGAACACTGAAGCTTTCTTT
CASSLYRGMNTEAFF
>14|TRBJ1-1|TRBV5-1|NA|NA
TGCGCCAGCAGCTTGGAGTCCCCGAACACTGAAGCTTTCTTT
CASSLESPNTEAFF
>16|TRBJ2-7|TRBV11-2|NA|TRBD2
TGTGCCAGCAGCTTAGGCCCGGGACTAGCGGGTGGCGAGCAGTACTTC
CASSLGPGLAGGEQYF
>12|TRBJ1-2|TRBV4-3|NA|NA
TGCGCCAGCAGCCAAGGTCCCTATGGCTACACCTTC
CASSQGPYGYTF
>17|TRBJ2-1|TRBV6-2/TRBV6-3|NA|TRBD2
TGTGCCAGCAGTTACGCGAGGACTAGCGGGACATACAATGAGCAGTTCTTC
CASSYARTSGTYNEQFF
>13|TRBJ1-2|TRBV18|NA|NA
TGTGCCAGCTCACCTGAACAGAACTATGGCTACACCTTC
CASSPEQNYGYTF
>16|TRBJ1-5|TRBV5-8|NA|TRBD1
TGTGCCAGCAGCTTGGGAGACAGGGGAGGTGAACAGCCCCAGCATTTT
CASSLGDRGGEQPQHF
>12|TRBJ1-1|TRBV5-5|once|NA
TGTGCCAGCAGCTTCCGGACAGCTGAAGCTTTCTTT
CASSFRTAEAFF
>13|TRBJ1-2|TRBV10-3|NA|NA
TGTGCCATCAGGGAGGTAGGAGGGCCCGGCTACACCTTC
CAIREVGGPGYTF
>14|TRBJ1-1|TRBV6-5|NA|NA
TGTGCCAGCAGGACCAGGGATAAGGACACTGAAGCTTTCTTT
CASRTRDKDTEAFF
>16|TRBJ1-3|TRBV4-1|once|NA
TGCGCCAGCAGCCAAGATGAGGGTTACTCTGGAAACACCATATATTTT
CASSQDEGYSGNTIYF
>14|TRBJ1-1|TRBV2|once|TRBD1
TGTGCCAGCAGGGGACAGGGTCCCACTCCTGAAGCTTTCTTT
CASRGQGPTPEAFF
>14|TRBJ2-6|TRBV27|NA|NA
TGTGCCAGCAGTTTAAGCTCTGGGGCCAACGTCCTGACTTTC
CASSLSSGANVLTF
>14|TRBJ1-3|TRBV28|NA|TRBD1
TGTGCCAGCAGTCCGGGACAGGAGGGAAACACCATATATTTT
CASSPGQEGNTIYF
>15|TRBJ1-3|TRBV5-5|NA|NA
TGTGCCAGCAGCTTGGTCCCCCACTCTGGAAACACCATATATTTT
CASSLVPHSGNTIYF
>12|TRBJ1-1|TRBV14|NA|NA
TGTGCCAGCAGCCAAGGGGGTCGAAGAGCTTTCTTT
CASSQGGRRAFF
>14|TRBJ1-3|TRBV9|NA|NA
TGTGCCAGCAGCGTAGGTTACTCTGGAAACACCATATATTTT
CASSVGYSGNTIYF
>16|TRBJ2-2|TRBV6-5|NA|TRBD2
TGTGCCAGCAGTTCCAGGACTAGCGGAAACACCGGGGAGCTGTTTTTT
CASSSRTSGNTGELFF
>15|TRBJ1-1|TRBV5-1|NA|TRBD1
TGCGCCAGCAGTTTCGACAGGGAAGGAGGGGGTGAAGCTTTCTTT
CASSFDREGGGEAFF
>16|TRBJ1-5|TRBV28|NA|TRBD1
TGTGCCAGCAGTTCGCGAGGGACAGGAAGGGATCAGCCCCAGCATTTT
CASSSRGTGRDQPQHF
>14|TRBJ1-2|TRBV27|NA|NA
TGTGCCAGCAGTTATCGCAGGTCTGACTATGGCTACACCTTC
CASSYRRSDYGYTF
>13|TRBJ1-1|TRBV19|NA|NA
TGTGCCAGTAGTATACGGCAGAACACTGAAGCTTTCTTT
CASSIRQNTEAFF
>13|TRBJ2-1|TRBV2|NA|TRBD1
TGTGCCAGCACTTTGACAGGGGGAGGTGAGCAGTTCTTC
CASTLTGGGEQFF
>18|TRBJ2-7|TRBV3-1/TRBV3-2|NA|TRBD2
TGTGCCAGCAGCCCTCTAAGGGGGGCGAGCGGGAGGCCCGGGGAGCAGTACTTC
CASSPLRGASGRPGEQYF